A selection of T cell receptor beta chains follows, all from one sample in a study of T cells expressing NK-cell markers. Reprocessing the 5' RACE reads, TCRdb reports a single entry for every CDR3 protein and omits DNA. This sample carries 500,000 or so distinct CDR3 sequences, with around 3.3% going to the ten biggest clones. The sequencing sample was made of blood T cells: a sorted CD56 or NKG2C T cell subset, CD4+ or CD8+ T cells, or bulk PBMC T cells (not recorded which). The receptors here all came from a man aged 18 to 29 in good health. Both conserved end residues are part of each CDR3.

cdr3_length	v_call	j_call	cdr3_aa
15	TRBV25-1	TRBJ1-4	CASRAPGQGREKLFF
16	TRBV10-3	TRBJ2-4	CAISELAGDAKNIQYF
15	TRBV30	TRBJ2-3	CAWSLAGGPTDTQYF
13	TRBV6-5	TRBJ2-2	CASSWEGTGELFF
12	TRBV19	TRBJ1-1	CASSLHSNEAFF
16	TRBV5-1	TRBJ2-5	CASSPGPGRGQETQYF
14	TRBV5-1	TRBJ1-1	CASSLTPDGKEAFF
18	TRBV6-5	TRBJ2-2	CASSNGGLAGGNTGELFF
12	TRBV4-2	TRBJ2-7	CASSPSHDEQYF
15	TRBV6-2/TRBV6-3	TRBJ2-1	CASSYKRLSYNEQFF
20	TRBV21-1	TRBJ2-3	CASSKGEPSRWGRRRVTQYF
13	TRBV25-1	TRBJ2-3	CASSRRRVDTQYF
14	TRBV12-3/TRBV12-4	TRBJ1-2	CASSRNRVNYGYTF
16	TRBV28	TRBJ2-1	CASSPPGESSYNEQFF
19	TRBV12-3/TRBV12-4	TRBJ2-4	CASSLALWGTGGLKNIQYF
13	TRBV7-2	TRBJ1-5	CASSAGPNQPQHF
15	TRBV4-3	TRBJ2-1	CASRSGSGGYNEQFF
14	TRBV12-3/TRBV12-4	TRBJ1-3	CASGRLATGNTIYF
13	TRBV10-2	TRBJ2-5	CASTDLLGETQYF
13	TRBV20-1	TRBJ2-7	CSAPAGQGFGQYF
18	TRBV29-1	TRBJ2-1	CSVAGTSGRIRSYNEQFF
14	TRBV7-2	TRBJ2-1	CASSLDRVVDEQFF